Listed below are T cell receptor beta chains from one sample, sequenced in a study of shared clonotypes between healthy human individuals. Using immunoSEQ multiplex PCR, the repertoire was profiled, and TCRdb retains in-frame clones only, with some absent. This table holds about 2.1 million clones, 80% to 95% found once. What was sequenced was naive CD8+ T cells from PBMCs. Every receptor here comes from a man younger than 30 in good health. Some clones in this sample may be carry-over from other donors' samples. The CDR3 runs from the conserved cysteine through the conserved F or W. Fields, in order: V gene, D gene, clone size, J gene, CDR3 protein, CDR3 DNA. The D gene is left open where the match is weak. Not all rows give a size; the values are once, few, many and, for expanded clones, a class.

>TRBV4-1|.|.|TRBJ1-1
CATTRGGENTEAFF
TGCGCCACCACACGGGGGGGAGAGAACACTGAAGCTTTCTTT
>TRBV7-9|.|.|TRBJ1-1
CASSSPRRLLNTEAFF
TGTGCCAGCAGCTCCCCTAGGAGGCTTTTGAACACTGAAGCTTTCTTT
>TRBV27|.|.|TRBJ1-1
CASSLGESWTEAFF
TGTGCCAGCAGTCTGGGGGAAAGCTGGACTGAAGCTTTCTTT
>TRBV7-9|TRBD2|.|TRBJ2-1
CASSKGLDYNEQFF
TGTGCCAGCAGCAAGGGACTAGACTACAATGAGCAGTTCTTC
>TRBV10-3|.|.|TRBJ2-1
CAISESGVSLGNEQFF
TGTGCCATCAGTGAGTCAGGGGTCAGCTTGGGAAATGAGCAGTTCTTC
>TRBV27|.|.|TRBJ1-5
CASSLQGYSNQPQHF
TGTGCCAGCAGTTTACAAGGGTATAGCAATCAGCCCCAGCATTTT
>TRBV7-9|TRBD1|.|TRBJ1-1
CASSRTGGRMNTEAFF
TGTGCCAGCAGCCGGACAGGGGGCCGTATGAACACTGAAGCTTTCTTT
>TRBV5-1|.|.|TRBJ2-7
CASSLRVGNSYEQYF
TGCGCCAGCAGCTTGCGAGTCGGAAACTCCTACGAGCAGTACTTC
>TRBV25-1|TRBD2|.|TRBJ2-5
CASSGTPRPSGTIETQYF
TGTGCCAGCAGTGGGACCCCTAGACCGAGCGGGACGATTGAGACCCAGTACTTC
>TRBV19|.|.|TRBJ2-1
CASSQPRARDEQFF
TGTGCCAGTAGCCAGCCCCGGGCCCGAGATGAGCAGTTCTTC
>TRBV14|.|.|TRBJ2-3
CASSPETGTWTDTQYF
TGTGCCAGCAGCCCCGAAACCGGGACTTGGACAGATACGCAGTATTTT
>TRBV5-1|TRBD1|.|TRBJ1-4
CASSLQGTGEVKLFF
TGCGCCAGCAGCTTGCAGGGGACAGGGGAAGTAAAACTGTTTTTT
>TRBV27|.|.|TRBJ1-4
CASSFVGTNEKLFF
TGTGCCAGCAGTTTCGTGGGGACTAATGAAAAACTGTTTTTT
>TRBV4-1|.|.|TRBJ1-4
CASSQILAEQGNEKLFF
TGCGCCAGCAGCCAAATTTTAGCGGAACAGGGCAATGAAAAACTGTTTTTT
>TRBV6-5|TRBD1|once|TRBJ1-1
CASSPQTGRGTEAFF
TGTGCCAGCAGTCCACAGACAGGGAGGGGCACTGAAGCTTTCTTT
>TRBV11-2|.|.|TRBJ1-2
CASSLVGTNYGYTF
TGTGCCAGCAGCTTAGTCGGGACCAACTATGGCTACACCTTC
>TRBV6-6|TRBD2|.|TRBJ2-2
CASSYLAGGPTGELFF
TGTGCCAGCAGTTATTTAGCGGGAGGGCCGACCGGGGAGCTGTTTTTT
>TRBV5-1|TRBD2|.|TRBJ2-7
CASSFGQGGTSGEYEQYF
TGCGCCAGCAGCTTCGGACAGGGAGGGACTAGCGGAGAGTACGAGCAGTACTTC
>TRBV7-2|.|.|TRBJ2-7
CAAGGLHEQYF
TGTGCCGCCGGAGGGTTACACGAGCAGTACTTC
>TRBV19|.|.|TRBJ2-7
CASSYDPGSLTYEQYF
TGTGCCAGTAGCTACGACCCCGGGAGCCTGACCTACGAGCAGTACTTC
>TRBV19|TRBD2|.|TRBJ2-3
CASSMREETDTQYF
TGTGCCAGTAGTATGCGGGAGGAGACAGATACGCAGTATTTT
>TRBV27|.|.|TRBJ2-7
CASSLSLRSYQYF
TGTGCCAGCAGTTTATCCCTACGATCCTACCAGTACTTC
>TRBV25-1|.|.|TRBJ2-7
CASSDPFEQYF
TGTGCCAGCAGTGACCCCTTCGAGCAGTACTTC
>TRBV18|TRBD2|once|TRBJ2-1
CASSETSGRNPHNEQFF
TGTGCCAGCTCGGAGACTAGCGGGAGAAACCCCCACAATGAGCAGTTCTTC
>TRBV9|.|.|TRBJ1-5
CASSTREGYSNQPQHF
TGTGCCAGCAGCACCCGGGAAGGATATAGCAATCAGCCCCAGCATTTT
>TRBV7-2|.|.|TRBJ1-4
CASSWTVNGGEKLFF
TGTGCCAGCAGCTGGACAGTGAATGGTGGTGAAAAACTGTTTTTT
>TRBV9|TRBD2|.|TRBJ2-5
CASSVGLGLAGGPRQETQYF
TGTGCCAGCAGCGTAGGGTTGGGCCTAGCGGGAGGGCCCAGGCAAGAGACCCAGTACTTC
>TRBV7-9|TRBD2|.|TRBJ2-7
CASSFSGSLHEQYF
TGTGCCAGCAGCTTTAGCGGGAGTCTCCACGAGCAGTACTTC
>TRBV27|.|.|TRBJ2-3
CASSPEVRADTQYF
TGTGCCAGCAGCCCGGAAGTTCGCGCAGATACGCAGTATTTT
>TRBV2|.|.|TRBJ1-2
CASSAGRGNYGYTF
TGTGCCAGCAGTGCGGGCAGGGGTAACTATGGCTACACCTTC
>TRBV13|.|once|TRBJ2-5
CASSQSLSETQYF
TGTGCCAGCAGCCAGTCCCTATCGGAGACCCAGTACTTC
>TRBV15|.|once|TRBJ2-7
CATSRDDAGSYEQYF
TGTGCCACCAGCAGAGATGATGCTGGCTCCTACGAGCAGTACTTC
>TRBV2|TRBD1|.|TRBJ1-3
CASSEETGAGNTIYF
TGTGCCAGCAGTGAAGAGACAGGGGCTGGAAACACCATATATTTT
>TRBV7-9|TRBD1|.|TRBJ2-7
CASSPDRGREQYF
TGTGCCAGCAGCCCCGACAGGGGGCGTGAGCAGTACTTC
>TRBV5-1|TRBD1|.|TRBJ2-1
CASTSGTGPNEQFF
TGCGCCAGCACCTCCGGGACAGGGCCCAATGAGCAGTTCTTC
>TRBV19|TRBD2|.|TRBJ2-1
CASSQGSMGTSGSNEQFF
TGTGCCAGTAGTCAGGGCTCCATGGGGACTAGCGGGAGCAATGAGCAGTTCTTC
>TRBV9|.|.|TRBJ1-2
CASSVGGTGYTF
TGTGCCAGCAGCGTAGGGGGAACTGGCTACACCTTC
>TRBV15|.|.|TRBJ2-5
CATSFSGNQQETQYF
TGTGCCACCAGCTTTAGCGGAAACCAGCAAGAGACCCAGTACTTC
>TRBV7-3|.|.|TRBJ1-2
CASSLSAGGPGYTF
TGTGCCAGCAGCTTATCCGCCGGGGGCCCGGGCTACACCTTC
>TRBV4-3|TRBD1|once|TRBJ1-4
CASSQDRGTNEKLFF
TGCGCCAGCAGCCAAGACAGGGGGACTAATGAAAAACTGTTTTTT
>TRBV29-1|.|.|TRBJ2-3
CSVDLPGLTDTQYF
TGCAGCGTTGACCTACCTGGACTCACAGATACGCAGTATTTT